This entry lists 30 T cell receptor beta chains sequenced from one sample in a study of T cell responses to AZD1222 COVID-19 vaccine. Only in-frame clones appear in the TCRdb table, and some are missing; sequencing was by immunoSEQ multiplex PCR. The table shows 86,000 or so clones, with 70% to 90% occurring only once. The specimen was peripheral blood, collected 28 days after the second AZD1222 dose. These receptors were taken from an adult who received the AZD1222 COVID-19 vaccine.

V is TRBV5-1 and J is TRBJ2-2; D is undetermined. There are 16 residues in the CDR3. V was pared by 4 bases and J by 3 bases, with 16 bases between. Germline CDR1 reads SGHRS; CDR2 reads YFSETQ. The CDR3 DNA sequence: TGCGCCAGCAGCCACGGAGTAGGCGCGCACACCGGGGAGCTGTTTTTT. Its translation is CASSHGVGAHTGELFF.

V gene TRBV11-2 combines with J gene TRBJ1-2; 8 nucleotides match TRBD1. V shed 5 bases and J 4 bases; nucleotides not matched to a gene: 3. The CDR3 is 13 residues long. Per the germline V gene, CDR1 is SGHAT and CDR2 is FQNNGV. In nucleotides, the CDR3 is TGTGCCAGCAGCCGGGACAGGAGCTATGGCTACACCTTC. It encodes CASSRDRSYGYTF.

This chain joins TRBV12-3 or TRBV12-4 and TRBJ1-1; D not certain. Trimming took 4 bases from V and 3 from J, leaving 9 bases between them. The CDR3 has 13 amino acids. The CDR3 region is CASSWRWDTEAFF. The CDR3 nucleotides are TGTGCCAGCAGTTGGAGGTGGGACACTGAAGCTTTCTTT.

This clone has just one count. V usage is TRBV19 and J usage is TRBJ1-1; D ambiguous. The CDR3 spans 12 residues. Germline V gene lookup returns CDR1 LNHDA and CDR2 SQIVND (reference sequence). Deletions cut 1 base from V and 4 bases from J, with 4 bases between. The CDR3 nucleotides are TGTGCCAGTAGTATAGCGGGCACTGAAGCTTTCTTT. This gives the protein CASSIAGTEAFF. The full variable domain, in which reference TRBV19 and TRBJ1-1 provide the parts outside the CDR3, is DGGITQSPKYLFRKEGQNVTLSCEQNLNHDAMYWYRQDPGQGLRLIYYSQIVNDFQKGDIAEGYSVSREKKESFPLTVTSAQKNPTAFYLCASSIAGTEAFFGQGTRLTVV.

This chain uses TRBV19 with TRBJ2-4; D ambiguous. Germline V CDR1 and CDR2: LNHDA, SQIVND (reference sequence). Trimming pared 6 bases from V and 9 bases from J, leaving 15 bases between. This CDR3 has 13 residues. The CDR3 DNA reads TGTGCCAGTAGATTCGTGGGGTCGAGCATTCAGTACTTC. Its protein product is CASRFVGSSIQYF. The whole variable domain, remainder taken from reference TRBV19 and TRBJ2-4, is DGGITQSPKYLFRKEGQNVTLSCEQNLNHDAMYWYRQDPGQGLRLIYYSQIVNDFQKGDIAEGYSVSREKKESFPLTVTSAQKNPTAFYLCASRFVGSSIQYFGAGTRLSVL.

This sequence joins TRBV27 and TRBJ2-3; D not certain. CDR3 length: 14 residues. The germline gives CDR1 MNHEY, CDR2 SMNVEV (reference sequence). V lost 5 bases, J lost 3 bases, and 12 bases lay in between. The chain's CDR3 is CASSAWTQTDTQYF. The DNA for the CDR3 is TGTGCCAGCAGTGCCTGGACGCAAACAGATACGCAGTATTTT.

The CDR3 loop is CASRPRGQPSSGNTIYF. The DNA of the CDR3 is TGTGCCAGCAGACCCCGAGGACAGCCATCCTCTGGAAACACCATATATTTT. J is TRBJ1-3 and V is TRBV28; maybe TRBD1 (6 bases). This CDR3 has 17 residues. Deletions cut 6 bases from V and 0 bases from J, with 18 bases between. The germline CDR1 and CDR2 sequences are MDHEN and SYDVKM.

V gene TRBV19 combines with J gene TRBJ1-2; D is possibly TRBD1 (5 bases). CDR3 length equals 16 residues. CDR1 is LNHDA, CDR2 SQIVND, per germline (reference sequence). V was pared by 5 bases and J by 4 bases, with 20 bases between. CDR3 amino acids: CASSSPGSVQGYGYTF. In nucleotides, the CDR3 is TGTGCCAGTAGTTCGCCAGGGAGCGTCCAGGGCTATGGCTACACCTTC.

This chain connects TRBV6-5 to TRBJ2-6; D is perhaps TRBD1 (6 bases). The CDR3 consists of 14 residues. V was cut by 8 bases and J by 1 base, with 9 bases left in between. Germline V CDR1 and CDR2: MNHEY, SVGAGI. As DNA, the CDR3 is TGTGCCAGCGCTAGGGGGTCTGGGGCCAACGTCCTGACTTTC. Translating it yields CASARGSGANVLTF.

This clone was picked up one time. V gene TRBV6-6 combines with J gene TRBJ1-5; D ambiguous. V gave up 3 bases and J gave up 2 bases, with 11 bases separating them. Per germline, CDR1 MNHNY and CDR2 SVGAGI (reference sequence). The CDR3 totals 15 residues. The DNA for the CDR3 is TGTGCCAGCAGTTATGGCAGGTACGGCAATCAGCCCCAGCATTTT. Its translation is CASSYGRYGNQPQHF.

This clone was picked up a small number of times. The chain couples TRBV6-2 or TRBV6-3 to TRBJ2-3; 10 bases fit TRBD2. This CDR3 contains 19 residues. The ends lost 1 base at V and 4 bases at J; junction bases unmatched: 14. In germline, CDR1 is MNHEY, CDR2 SVGEGT. CDR3 sequence: CASSYWHGLSGRDADTQYF. The CDR3, as DNA: TGTGCCAGCAGTTACTGGCATGGCCTCAGCGGGAGGGACGCAGATACGCAGTATTTT.

Written as DNA, the CDR3 is TGTGCCAGCAGCTTGGCAAGGAGCTCCTACGAGCAGTACTTC. Residues: CASSLARSSYEQYF. The V call is TRBV5-4, the J call TRBJ2-7; no reliable D call. This CDR3 has 14 residues. The V gene's germline CDR1 is SGHNT and CDR2 YYREEE (reference sequence). The germline V and J ends were trimmed by 0 bases and 0 bases, with 7 bases remaining between them. Supplemented by reference TRBV5-4 and TRBJ2-7, the full variable domain reads ETGVTQSPTHLIKTRGQQVTLRCSSQSGHNTVSWYQQALGQGPQFIFQYYREEENGRGNFPPRFSGLQFPNYSSELNVNALELDDSALYLCASSLARSSYEQYFGPGTRLTVT.

The chain carries TRBV5-1 and TRBJ2-3, with 7 bases matching TRBD2. The junction had 13 bases not matched to a gene; V was cut back by 3 bases and J by 0 bases. Germline V lookup: CDR1 SGHRS, CDR2 YFSETQ. The CDR3 contains 18 residues. CDR3 region: CASSSYPPSGASTDTQYF. Written as DNA, the CDR3 is TGCGCCAGCAGCTCCTACCCCCCCAGCGGGGCTAGCACAGATACGCAGTATTTT.

The V and J genes are TRBV19 and TRBJ2-1; no clear D. V was trimmed by 7 bases and J by 7 bases, leaving 17 bases between them. The CDR3 runs 14 residues. Germline V CDR1 and CDR2: LNHDA, SQIVND (reference sequence). The CDR3: CASTHTGRRNEQFF. CDR3 coding DNA: TGTGCCAGTACCCATACCGGCCGCCGGAATGAGCAGTTCTTC.

The chain carries TRBV11-2 and TRBJ1-2, with no clear D. The CDR3 has 13 amino acids. Germline assignment: CDR1 SGHAT and CDR2 FQNNGV. Trimming cost V 6 bases and J 6 bases, with 14 bases left between them. CDR3 DNA: TGTGCCAGCAGAAAGATGGCAAGTAATGGCTACACCTTC. This translates into CASRKMASNGYTF.

The genes are TRBV5-1 and TRBJ2-5; D not resolved. The CDR3 runs to 12 residues. Germline V gives CDR1 SGHRS, CDR2 YFSETQ. Trimming removed 5 bases from V and 3 bases from J, with 8 bases in between. The CDR3 region is CASRVFEETQYF. DNA for the CDR3: TGCGCCAGCAGGGTATTTGAAGAGACCCAGTACTTC.

This clone was counted a few times. The chain uses TRBV5-6 and TRBJ1-5, with no clear D. CDR1 is SGHDT and CDR2 is YYEEEE in the germline V gene. The CDR3 runs to 14 residues. Between the trimmed V and J ends, which lost 0 bases and 7 bases, there was a span of 11 bases. The CDR3: CASSLENTDQPQHF. The CDR3 DNA reads TGTGCCAGCAGCTTGGAGAATACGGACCAGCCCCAGCATTTT.

The J gene is TRBJ2-7, the V gene TRBV9; 8 nucleotides align to TRBD2. V shed 0 bases and J 5 bases; nucleotides not matched to a gene: 7. The CDR3 loop spans 15 amino acids. Germline V CDR1 and CDR2: SGDLS, YYNGEE. The CDR3 loop is CASSVAGRGRDEQYF. Here the CDR3 DNA reads TGTGCCAGCAGCGTAGCCGGGAGGGGGAGGGACGAGCAGTACTTC.

The genes are TRBV28 and TRBJ1-1; tentatively, D is TRBD1 (5 bases). V was pared by 5 bases and J by 1 base, with 14 bases between. Germline values: CDR1 MDHEN, CDR2 SYDVKM. The CDR3 has 15 amino acids. The CDR3 bases are TGTGCCAGCAGTCCCCGGGGCAGGGCGAACACTGAAGCTTTCTTT. It specifies CASSPRGRANTEAFF.

This clone was counted once. The chain is built from TRBV3-1 (or the pseudogene TRBV3-2) and TRBJ2-1; 8 bases line up with TRBD2. Per germline, CDR1 LGHDT and CDR2 YNNKEL (reference sequence). The CDR3 runs 16 residues. After removal of 4 bases from V and 2 bases from J, the junction contained 7 bases not matched to a gene. The CDR3 spells CASSPSGRGTYNEQFF. CDR3 coding DNA: TGTGCCAGCAGCCCAAGCGGGAGAGGAACCTACAATGAGCAGTTCTTC.

The rearrangement joins TRBV18 to TRBJ1-4; 7 bases map to TRBD1. The V segment lost 4 bases and the J segment 3 bases; nucleotides outside the gene matches: 11. This CDR3 has 17 amino acids. Germline V CDR1 and CDR2: KGHSH, LQKENI. The DNA of the CDR3 is TGTGCCAGCTCACGGGGACAGATGGTGGAGGCTAATGAAAAACTGTTTTTT. Translated: CASSRGQMVEANEKLFF.

In DNA, the CDR3 is TGTGCCAGCTCACCTCCGGGACACCGAAACACTGAAGCTTTCTTT. This translates into CASSPPGHRNTEAFF. The chain joins TRBV18 to TRBJ1-1; D is perhaps TRBD1 (6 bases). V dropped 3 bases and J dropped 2 bases, with 13 bases sitting between them. CDR3 length: 15 residues. Per the germline V gene, CDR1 is KGHSH and CDR2 is LQKENI. The full variable domain, in which reference TRBV18 and TRBJ1-1 provide the parts outside the CDR3, is NAGVMQNPRHLVRRRGQEARLRCSPMKGHSHVYWYRQLPEEGLKFMVYLQKENIIDESGMPKERFSAEFPKEGPSILRIQQVVRGDSAAYFCASSPPGHRNTEAFFGQGTRLTVV.

This chain uses TRBV6-5 with TRBJ1-6; perhaps TRBD1 as D (6 bases). Trimming shortened V by 7 bases and J by 8 bases, and 15 bases separated the two germline ends. The germline CDR1 and CDR2 sequences are MNHEY and SVGAGI. CDR3 length: 14 residues. The CDR3 sequence is CASNGATGYSPLHF. CDR3 bases: TGTGCCAGCAACGGGGCCACAGGGTATTCACCCCTCCACTTT.

The rearrangement joins TRBV30 to TRBJ1-4; possibly TRBD1 for D (5 bases). The ends were cut back, 3 bases at V and 7 bases at J, with 12 bases in the middle. Germline V lookup: CDR1 GTSNPN, CDR2 SVGIG (reference sequence). The CDR3 sequence is 13 residues long. CDR3 in DNA: TGTGCCTGGAGGCGTGCGGGGGTTGAAAAACTGTTTTTT. It codes for CAWRRAGVEKLFF.

J is TRBJ1-5 and V is TRBV28; tentatively, D is TRBD1 (6 bases). The CDR3 loop spans 16 amino acids. Germline CDR1 reads MDHEN; CDR2 reads SYDVKM. Trimming took 4 bases from V and 7 from J, leaving 20 bases between them. The CDR3 sequence: CASSSPAGAMRQPQHF. CDR3 nucleotide sequence: TGTGCCAGCAGTTCCCCGGCAGGGGCAATGAGGCAGCCCCAGCATTTT.

V and J are TRBV28 and TRBJ1-1; possible D gene TRBD1, 5 bases. V shed 6 bases and J shed 4 bases, with 15 bases lying between them. Looked up from germline, CDR1 is MDHEN and CDR2 is SYDVKM. The CDR3 runs 14 residues. CDR3 residues: CASSLGGTATEAFF. DNA for the CDR3: TGTGCCAGCAGCCTCGGGGGAACGGCCACTGAAGCTTTCTTT.

As DNA, the CDR3 is TGTGCCAGCAGCTTAGGGACGGTAGACGGTGGCTACACCTTC. This encodes CASSLGTVDGGYTF. This chain uses TRBV7-2 with TRBJ1-2; D remains unclear. V gave up 1 base and J gave up 7 bases, with 13 bases separating them. CDR3 length: 14 amino acids. Germline CDR1 is SGHTA and CDR2 is FQGNSA.

The rearrangement joins TRBV30 to TRBJ2-7; 9 nucleotides match TRBD1. CDR3 length: 12 amino acids. The junction had 9 bases not matched to a gene; V was cut back by 4 bases and J by 11 bases. From germline, CDR1 is GTSNPN and CDR2 SVGIG (reference sequence). CDR3 protein: CAWNLGQGLKYF. The CDR3 DNA sequence: TGTGCCTGGAACCTCGGACAGGGGTTAAAGTACTTC.

This clone has more than one count but fewer than ten. V gene TRBV7-2 combines with J gene TRBJ1-6; 9 nucleotides align to TRBD1. J lost 4 bases, V lost 5 bases, and 9 bases had no gene match. Germline CDR1 SGHTA, CDR2 FQGNSA. The CDR3 covers 17 residues. CDR3: CASSPPRTGAYNSPLHF. CDR3 coding DNA: TGTGCCAGCAGCCCCCCGCGGACAGGGGCGTATAATTCACCCCTCCACTTT. Full variable domain (remainder filled in from reference TRBV7-2 and TRBJ1-6): GAGVSQSPSNKVTEKGKDVELRCDPISGHTALYWYRQSLGQGLEFLIYFQGNSAPDKSGLPSDRFSAERTGGSVSTLTIQRTQQEDSAVYLCASSPPRTGAYNSPLHFGNGTRLTVT.

This clone is a singleton in its sample. The same CDR3 arises from other DNA sequences in this sample as well. J is TRBJ1-5 and V is TRBV5-1; 8 nucleotides agree with TRBD1. Unmatched junction bases numbered 4, after V lost 1 base and J lost 7 bases. The CDR3 has 14 amino acids. Germline loops: CDR1 SGHRS, CDR2 YFSETQ. The CDR3 DNA is TGCGCCAGCAGCTTGCAGGGGGCAGGCCAGCCCCAGCATTTT. Amino acids: CASSLQGAGQPQHF. Supplemented by reference TRBV5-1 and TRBJ1-5, the full variable domain reads KAGVTQTPRYLIKTRGQQVTLSCSPISGHRSVSWYQQTPGQGLQFLFEYFSETQRNKGNFPGRFSGRQFSNSRSEMNVSTLELGDSALYLCASSLQGAGQPQHFGDGTRLSIL.